The 25 T cell receptor beta chains in this list originate from one sample, sequenced in a study of T-cell reconstitution after alpha-beta-depleted transplantation in children. Unique molecular identifiers were incorporated during preparation of the TCRbeta library. Each CDR3 protein gets one entry after TCRdb re-called the PCR reads with MiXCR. The table has about 980,000 distinct CDR3 sequences, under 30% seen once. The sequencing here drew on PBMCs, mostly from graft donor cells, taken 360 days after TCRalphabeta/CD19-depleted stem cell transplant. Receptors originate from a boy under two years old who had a stem cell transplant for SCID, so the T cells may come from the graft donor.

In DNA form, the CDR3 reads TGTGCCAGCAACCCTCTCCTGACCAGGGGAAATGGCTACACCTTC. It specifies CASNPLLTRGNGYTF. V and J are TRBV12-3 or TRBV12-4 and TRBJ1-2, with D possibly being TRBD1 (6 bases). V was shortened by 7 bases and J by 6 bases, with 21 bases between the two germline ends. This CDR3 comprises 15 residues.

The rearrangement links TRBV7-9 to TRBJ2-3; the D gene is possibly TRBD2 (6 bases). Trimming shortened V by 7 bases and J by 2 bases, and 13 bases separated the two germline ends. Looked up from germline, CDR1 is SEHNR and CDR2 is FQNEAQ (reference sequence). The length of the CDR3 is 14 residues. The CDR3 region is CASTPSENTDTQYF. The CDR3 coding sequence is TGTGCCAGCACCCCTAGCGAAAACACAGATACGCAGTATTTT.

This chain links TRBV12-3 or TRBV12-4 with TRBJ2-7, with D unclear. V was shortened by 6 bases and J by 5 bases, with 11 bases between the two germline ends. The CDR3 is 12 residues long. In DNA form, the CDR3 reads TGTGCCAGCAGCAGACTCCGACACGAGCAGTACTTC. Its translation: CASSRLRHEQYF.

The chain joins TRBV11-2 to TRBJ2-2; D gene unclear. The germline CDR1 and CDR2 sequences are SGHAT and FQNNGV. Trimming cost V 3 bases and J 2 bases, with 7 bases left between them. CDR3 length: 14 residues. For the CDR3, the DNA is TGTGCCAGCAGCTTTCGGATAAACACCGGGGAGCTGTTTTTT. This encodes CASSFRINTGELFF.

V usage is TRBV27 and J usage is TRBJ2-5; unclear D gene. The CDR3 has 13 residues. CDR1 is MNHEY and CDR2 is SMNVEV in the germline V gene (reference sequence). V was trimmed by 3 bases and J by 5 bases, leaving 10 bases between them. The CDR3 loop is CASSFRRGETQYF. In nucleotides, the CDR3 is TGTGCCAGCAGTTTCAGGCGTGGCGAGACCCAGTACTTC.

V usage is TRBV12-3 or TRBV12-4 and J usage is TRBJ2-1; D not certain. The CDR3 runs to 12 residues. Trimming removed 3 bases from V and 9 bases from J, with 9 bases in between. The CDR3 DNA follows: TGTGCCAGCAGTTTGACGGCAAGTGAGCAGTTCTTC. Translated, it gives CASSLTASEQFF.

V and J are TRBV10-3 and TRBJ2-4; the match to TRBD2 covers 10 bases. This CDR3 has 17 residues. Germline V gene lookup returns CDR1 ENHRY and CDR2 SYGVKD. V lost 4 bases, J lost 5 bases, and 11 bases stayed unmatched. CDR3 DNA: TGTGCCATCAGTGGCTCCCTCGAGCGGGGGGGACAAAACATTCAGTACTTC. Translation: CAISGSLERGGQNIQYF.

The gene calls are TRBV3-1 and TRBJ1-3; D is undetermined. This CDR3 has 15 residues. Trimming took off 1 base at V and 0 bases at J, with 7 bases between the two ends. Germline CDR1 and CDR2: LGHDT and YNNKEL (reference sequence). The CDR3 sequence: CASSQVSRSGNTIYF. In nucleotides, the CDR3 is TGTGCCAGCAGCCAAGTCAGCCGCTCTGGAAACACCATATATTTT.

This clonotype was found a few times. This chain joins TRBV5-1 and TRBJ1-1; D is possibly TRBD1 (5 bases). V lost 2 bases and J 2 bases, leaving 16 bases between the germline ends. The CDR3 is made up of 16 amino acids. Germline CDR1 is SGHRS and CDR2 is YFSETQ. CDR3 sequence (DNA): TGCGCCAGCAGCTTTTTGGTTGGGGCAGGAAACACTGAAGCTTTCTTT. Translating it yields CASSFLVGAGNTEAFF.

This clonotype was counted between two and nine times. The genes are TRBV7-9 and TRBJ2-1, with 10 nucleotides matching TRBD1. V shed 1 base and J 4 bases; nucleotides not matched to a gene: 4. Per germline, CDR1 SEHNR and CDR2 FQNEAQ (reference sequence). CDR3 size: 16 residues. The DNA of the CDR3 is TGTGCCAGCAGCTTAGACGGGACAGGGGCTTACAATGAGCAGTTCTTC. This sequence encodes CASSLDGTGAYNEQFF. Full variable domain (outside the CDR3, taken from reference TRBV7-9 and TRBJ2-1): DTGVSQNPRHKITKRGQNVTFRCDPISEHNRLYWYRQTLGQGPEFLTYFQNEAQLEKSRLLSDRFSAERPKGSFSTLEIQRTEQGDSAMYLCASSLDGTGAYNEQFFGPGTRLTVL.

This chain links TRBV18 with TRBJ2-2; D may be TRBD1 or TRBD2 (5 bases each). V lost 4 bases, J lost 10 bases, and 13 bases lay in between. CDR1 is KGHSH and CDR2 is LQKENI in the germline V gene. This CDR3 is built from 13 residues. The CDR3 region has the DNA TGTGCCAGCTCACGGGACCCCCCTATGGAGCTGTTTTTT. It specifies CASSRDPPMELFF.

The chain uses TRBV20-1 and TRBJ1-3; no definite D call. This CDR3 has 13 residues. V gave up 0 bases and J gave up 4 bases, with 7 bases separating them. The germline V gene encodes CDR1 DFQATT and CDR2 SNEGSKA (reference sequence). CDR3 region: CSARDRGGNTIYF. In DNA, the CDR3 is TGCAGTGCTAGAGATCGCGGGGGAAACACCATATATTTT.

The chain carries TRBV6-5 and TRBJ2-5; D remains unclear. Germline CDR1 and CDR2: MNHEY and SVGAGI. The CDR3 consists of 14 residues. Trimming took 0 bases from V and 4 from J, leaving 9 bases between them. The CDR3 DNA reads as TGTGCCAGCAGTTACTCAACGCTGGCAGAGACCCAGTACTTC. It codes for CASSYSTLAETQYF.

The chain couples TRBV5-1 to TRBJ1-1; 8 bases are a match to TRBD1. CDR3 length: 15 residues. Germline CDR1 SGHRS, CDR2 YFSETQ. Trimming at V came to 4 bases and at J to 6 bases, leaving 11 bases not matched to a gene. The CDR3 sequence is CASSLRTGRGSEAFF. The CDR3 nucleotides read TGCGCCAGCAGCCTTCGGACAGGGCGAGGGTCTGAAGCTTTCTTT.

Points on this clonotype: An end of the junction differs from the germline gene, which may be a read error. The gene calls are TRBV10-3 and TRBJ2-7, with a possible D match to TRBD1 (6 bases). The CDR3 has 14 residues. The germline gives CDR1 ENHRY, CDR2 SYGVKD. In DNA, the CDR3 is TGTGCCATCAATGAGGGGGTCCTCGAGTACGAGCAGTACTTC. Translation: CAINEGVLEYEQYF.

The chain combines TRBV6-5 with TRBJ2-2; D is unclear. V was pared by 8 bases and J by 6 bases, with 7 bases between. The CDR3 totals 11 residues. Looked up from germline, CDR1 is MNHEY and CDR2 is SVGAGI. CDR3 in amino acids: CASAEAGELFF. The CDR3 bases are TGTGCCAGCGCCGAGGCCGGGGAGCTGTTTTTT.

The chain is built from TRBV7-9 and TRBJ2-1, with 7 bases fitting TRBD1. J gave up 3 bases and V 6 bases, and 5 bases lay outside the gene matches. The CDR3 loop spans 14 amino acids. The germline gives CDR1 SEHNR, CDR2 FQNEAQ (reference sequence). CDR3 loop: CASRGDSYYNEQFF. Written as DNA, the CDR3 is TGTGCCAGCAGGGGGGACAGTTACTACAATGAGCAGTTCTTC.

The CDR3 bases are TGTGCCAGCCGCTCCGGACGGGCGGCTAATGAAAAACTGTTTTTT. Residues: CASRSGRAANEKLFF. This sequence joins TRBV6-1 and TRBJ1-4; D remains unclear. Germline V gene sequence: CDR1 MNHNS, CDR2 SASEGT. V lost 8 bases and J 3 bases, leaving 16 bases between the germline ends. This CDR3 has 15 amino acids.

The CDR3 bases are TGTGCCAGCAGTTTAAGGGGCAGGGGGTACCAAGAGACCCAGTACTTC. Protein product: CASSLRGRGYQETQYF. V usage is TRBV12-3 or TRBV12-4 and J usage is TRBJ2-5, with 7 positions matching TRBD1. The trim removed 2 bases at V and 0 bases at J, leaving 6 bases unmatched. This CDR3 spans 16 amino acids.

This clonotype was observed many times. The junction departs from the called germline gene at one end, perhaps through a read error. The gene calls are TRBV5-1 and TRBJ2-3, with 7 bases that match TRBD2. Germline V gene lookup returns CDR1 SGHRS and CDR2 YFSETQ. The CDR3 runs to 14 residues. This CDR3 is CASSLGGSTDTQYF. The CDR3 DNA reads as TGTGCCAGCAGCTTGGGGGGGAGCACAGATACGCAGTATTTT. Variable domain in full (rest from reference TRBV5-1 and TRBJ2-3): KAGVTQTPRYLIKTRGQQVTLSCSPISGHRSVSWYQQTPGQGLQFLFEYFSETQRNKGNFPGRFSGRQFSNSRSEMNVSTLELGDSALYLCASSLGGSTDTQYFGPGTRLTVL.

This clonotype has at least ten counts. The chain is built from TRBV5-1 and TRBJ2-3; 8 bases match TRBD1. Per germline, CDR1 SGHRS and CDR2 YFSETQ. V shed 2 bases, J shed 1 base, and the junction held 6 bases outside the gene matches. The CDR3 is 16 residues long. CDR3 sequence: CASSLKKQGGTDTQYF. CDR3 nucleotides: TGCGCCAGCAGCTTAAAGAAACAGGGGGGCACAGATACGCAGTATTTT.

This clonotype was counted between two and nine times. The rearrangement links TRBV5-1 to TRBJ2-1; TRBD2 agrees at 11 bases. This CDR3 has 15 amino acids. J lost 9 bases, V lost 1 base, and 6 bases had no gene match. Germline assignment: CDR1 SGHRS and CDR2 YFSETQ. CDR3 loop: CASSLTSGGSGEQFF. In DNA form, the CDR3 reads TGCGCCAGCAGCTTGACTAGCGGGGGCTCCGGTGAGCAGTTCTTC.

In this sample, this clonotype turned up a few times. The chain links TRBV6-5 to TRBJ1-1; D remains unclear. V lost 0 bases and J lost 2, with 10 bases in between. CDR1 is MNHEY and CDR2 is SVGAGI in the germline V gene. This CDR3 spans 15 amino acids. The DNA for the CDR3 is TGTGCCAGCAGTTACTCCGGTGGGGTTAACACTGAAGCTTTCTTT. Translated, it gives CASSYSGGVNTEAFF.

This clonotype was recorded once. The chain is built from TRBV28 and TRBJ2-6, with no clear D. V was trimmed by 3 bases and J by 1 base, leaving 13 bases between them. The germline gives CDR1 MDHEN, CDR2 SYDVKM. This CDR3 is 17 amino acids long. CDR3 loop: CASSFLLRWSGANVLTF. The CDR3 coding sequence is TGTGCCAGCAGTTTTCTGTTACGGTGGTCTGGGGCCAACGTCCTGACTTTC.

This clonotype has only one observation. This chain joins TRBV3-1 and TRBJ1-5; D is unclear. V was clipped by 0 bases and J by 0 bases, with 18 bases between them. CDR3 length: 19 amino acids. Germline CDR1 reads LGHDT; CDR2 reads YNNKEL (reference sequence). For the CDR3, the DNA is TGTGCCAGCAGCCAAGATGGAGGGCGTCGGCACAATAGCAATCAGCCCCAGCATTTT. Translated, it gives CASSQDGGRRHNSNQPQHF.